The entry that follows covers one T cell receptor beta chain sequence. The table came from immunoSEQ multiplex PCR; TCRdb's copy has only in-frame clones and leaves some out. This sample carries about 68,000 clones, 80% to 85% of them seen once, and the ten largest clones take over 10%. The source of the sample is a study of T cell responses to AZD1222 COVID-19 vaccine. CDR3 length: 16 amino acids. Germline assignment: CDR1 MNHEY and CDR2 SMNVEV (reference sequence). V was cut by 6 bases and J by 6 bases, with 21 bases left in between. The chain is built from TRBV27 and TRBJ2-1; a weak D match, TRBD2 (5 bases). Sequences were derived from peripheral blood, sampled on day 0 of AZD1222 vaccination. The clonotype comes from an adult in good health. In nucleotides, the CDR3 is TGTGCCAGCAGACTAAGCGGTTTTGGATCGGGCAATGAGCAGTTCTTC. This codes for CASRLSGFGSGNEQFF.